This T cell receptor beta chain stems from a study of T cell repertoires in cytomegalovirus infection. V shed 7 bases and J shed 8 bases, with 15 bases lying between them. This CDR3 comprises 13 residues. TCRdb called the reads again in MiXCR, with one record for every CDR3 protein. The top ten clones hold approximately 11% of a sample with 150,000 to 180,000 distinct CDR3 sequences, 20% to 25% of them seen once. This TCR was sampled from a human donor in good health (CMV status not recorded). Some clones in this sample may be carry-over from other donors' samples. V is TRBV12-3 or TRBV12-4 and J is TRBJ2-1; possible D gene TRBD2, 6 bases. Material: PBMCs. CDR3 nucleotide sequence: TGTGCCAGCAAGGAGGGCAGGGCCCATGAGCAGTTCTTC. This translates into CASKEGRAHEQFF.